Listed here are 21 T cell receptor beta chains from one sample, sequenced in a study of regulatory T cells in long-lasting Graves disease (dated by TCRdb to about 2021). The intended sense of this specimen's time point label: newly diagnosed GD, antithyroid drugs for less than 3 months. For both TCR sequencing and RNA sequencing, RNA was extracted from PBMCs using TRIzol. Library prep was done by multiplex PCR. The reads were generated on an Illumina HiSeq 4000. iRepertoire HTBI primers and Arm-PCR amplification of CDR3 regions were used to construct TCR beta libraries. TCRdb handled the public reads itself, with Q25 trimming in fastp and clone calling in MiXCR, and kept productive beta chains. Entries that share a CDR3 protein sequence are merged under the most common genes and DNA. Counted in this sample were about 530,000 distinct CDR3 sequences; about 16% of them appeared once. In total, the top ten clones hold 25% of the sample.

The same specimen was also included in a second study, on T cells in Graves' hyperthyroidism and ophthalmopathy.

The sequencing used peripheral blood mononuclear cells (PBMCs), collected at new diagnosis, from a patient treated with antithyroid drugs. The source is a woman aged 40 to 65 with Graves disease. Donor details come from another sample of the same person, matched by shared clones.

This clonotype has a count of ten or more. The chain couples TRBV5-1 to TRBJ2-1, with TRBD1 identical over 10 bases. CDR1 and CDR2 (germline): SGHRS, YFSETQ. This CDR3 has 15 amino acids. The V gene end was trimmed by 2 bases and the J gene end by 6 bases; junction bases not matched to a gene: 5. This chain's CDR3 is CASSLGGTGVNEQFF. The CDR3 DNA reads as TGCGCCAGCAGCTTAGGAGGGACAGGGGTCAATGAGCAGTTCTTC.

This clonotype was observed at least ten times. The rearrangement joins TRBV28 to TRBJ1-1; TRBD1 is a possible D gene (5 bases). CDR3 length: 15 amino acids. Germline V gives CDR1 MDHEN, CDR2 SYDVKM. Between the trimmed V and J ends, which lost 5 bases and 3 bases, there was a span of 16 bases. CDR3 nucleotides: TGTGCCAGCAGTCTACTTCCTGACAGCTACACTGAAGCTTTCTTT. Its translation is CASSLLPDSYTEAFF. Variable domain in full (rest from reference TRBV28 and TRBJ1-1): DVKVTQSSRYLVKRTGEKVFLECVQDMDHENMFWYRQDPGLGLRLIYFSYDVKMKEKGDIPEGYSVSREKKERFSLILESASTNQTSMYLCASSLLPDSYTEAFFGQGTRLTVV.

CDR3 bases: TGTGCCAGCAGCTTAGGCGACAGGGGGGAAACCAATTCACCCCTCCACTTT. This codes for CASSLGDRGETNSPLHF. The J gene is TRBJ1-6, the V gene TRBV7-2; 9 nucleotides match TRBD1. The CDR3 length is 17 residues. The ends lost 1 base at V and 7 bases at J; junction bases unmatched: 8. CDR1 is SGHTA and CDR2 is FQGNSA in the germline V gene.

This clonotype was seen at least ten times. This rearrangement joins TRBV3-1 to TRBJ2-1, with D possibly called TRBD1 or TRBD2 (5 bases each). CDR1 LGHDT and CDR2 YNNKEL come from the germline V gene (reference sequence). This CDR3 has 15 residues. Between the trimmed V and J ends, which lost 0 bases and 8 bases, there was a span of 14 bases. CDR3 sequence reads: CASSQDLLRGDEQFF. The CDR3 region has the DNA TGTGCCAGCAGCCAAGATCTGCTGAGAGGGGATGAGCAGTTCTTC.

This clonotype was found many times. This sequence joins TRBV12-3 or TRBV12-4 and TRBJ1-1; 7 nucleotides line up with TRBD1. The CDR3 runs to 14 residues. V lost 7 bases and J lost 1; bases outside the gene matches: 6. CDR3 DNA: TGTGCCAGCACTTTGAGGGGGCGGAACACTGAAGCTTTCTTT. Its translation: CASTLRGRNTEAFF.

The table lists this clonotype with a few counts. The chain links TRBV2 to TRBJ1-6; tentatively, D is TRBD1 (6 bases). Per germline, CDR1 SNHLY and CDR2 FYNNEI. This CDR3 is built from 16 residues. V shed 4 bases and J shed 10 bases, with 20 bases lying between them. The CDR3 bases are TGTGCCAGCAGTGGATCAACAGGGAAAGTTAAATCACCCCTCCACTTT. Protein: CASSGSTGKVKSPLHF.

This clonotype was found many times. The CDR3 DNA reads as TGTGCCAGCAGCCGGGGACACAATGAAAAACTGTTTTTT. Protein product: CASSRGHNEKLFF. The chain links TRBV11-2 to TRBJ1-4, with D perhaps TRBD1 (6 bases). This CDR3 is built from 13 residues. V was cut by 5 bases and J by 5 bases, with 9 bases left in between. Germline lookup yields CDR1 SGHAT and CDR2 FQNNGV.

The V and J genes are TRBV3-1 and TRBJ2-5; 7 positions match TRBD2. This CDR3 has 13 amino acids. Germline assignment: CDR1 LGHDT and CDR2 YNNKEL (reference sequence). The V gene end was trimmed by 8 bases and the J gene end by 1 base; junction bases not matched to a gene: 4. CDR3 bases: TGTGCCAGCGGGGGGGGGATCCAAGAGACCCAGTACTTC. Its translation is CASGGGIQETQYF.

Ten or more counts support this clonotype. The rearrangement links TRBV12-3 or TRBV12-4 to TRBJ2-7, with unresolved D. Trimming removed 0 bases at V and 1 base at J, with 10 bases between. The CDR3 has 15 residues. The CDR3 coding sequence is TGTGCCAGCAGTTTAGCGCGAGGTCCATCCTACGAGCAGTACTTC. Its translation: CASSLARGPSYEQYF.

A word on this clonotype: Just one base apart from a much larger clone, this may be a read error. The J gene is TRBJ2-7, the V gene TRBV28, with D perhaps matching TRBD1 (5 bases). Germline V gives CDR1 MDHEN, CDR2 SYDVKM. The V and J ends lost 5 bases and 7 bases respectively, with 18 bases between them. This CDR3 spans 14 amino acids. The CDR3, as DNA: TGTGCCAGCAGTAACCCAGGGTCCTACAATGAGCAGTACTTC. The encoded protein is CASSNPGSYNEQYF.

The CDR3 DNA follows: TGCATCCCGCGGGGCAAGCATGAGCAGTTCTTC. This gives the protein CIPRGKHEQFF. The genes are TRBV29-1 and TRBJ2-1; D is perhaps TRBD2 (6 bases). Germline V lookup: CDR1 SQVTM, CDR2 ANQGSEA. This CDR3 has 11 residues.

In its sample, this clonotype was seen many times. CDR3 DNA sequence: TGCAGTGCTAGAGTGGGCCAGACGAACACTGAAGCTTTCTTT. Its protein is CSARVGQTNTEAFF. J is TRBJ1-1 and V is TRBV20-1; D is ambiguous. Germline assignment: CDR1 DFQATT and CDR2 SNEGSKA (reference sequence). This CDR3 comprises 14 residues. Trimming removed 1 base from V and 1 base from J, with 10 bases in between.

This clonotype was detected ten times or more. This sequence joins TRBV3-1 and TRBJ1-2; 9 nucleotides align to TRBD1. The germline V gene has CDR1 LGHDT and CDR2 YNNKEL (reference sequence). Trimming cost V 7 bases and J 6 bases; bases outside gene matches: 3. The CDR3 has 12 residues. Here the CDR3 reads CASTRTGDGYTF. CDR3 bases: TGTGCCAGCACCCGGACAGGGGATGGCTACACCTTC.

The table lists this clonotype with many counts. The CDR3 here is CATAVGMNTEAFF. The CDR3 DNA reads as TGTGCCACGGCGGTGGGTATGAACACTGAAGCTTTCTTT. The gene calls are TRBV12-3 or TRBV12-4 and TRBJ1-1; D is uncertain. The CDR3 sequence is 13 residues long. Trimming took off 10 bases at V and 0 bases at J, with 12 bases between the two ends.

The table lists this clonotype with a few counts. A much larger clone differs from this one at a single base, so this may be a read error. This chain connects TRBV15 to TRBJ1-2, with unresolved D. V dropped 8 bases and J dropped 5 bases, with 15 bases sitting between them. CDR3 length equals 13 residues. Germline V CDR1 and CDR2: LNHNV, YYDKDF (reference sequence). The DNA for the CDR3 is TGTGCCACCGGCATAGACAAGGGTTATGGCTACACCTTC. Amino acids: CATGIDKGYGYTF.

Ten or more counts support this clonotype. The rearrangement joins TRBV19 to TRBJ1-2, with a possible D match to TRBD1 (5 bases). The CDR3 length is 13 residues. V dropped 4 bases and J dropped 0 bases, with 6 bases sitting between them. Germline V gene data show CDR1 as LNHDA and CDR2 as SQIVND (reference sequence). The CDR3 DNA is TGTGCCAGTAGTACGGGGGCTAACTATGGCTACACCTTC. Translating gives CASSTGANYGYTF.

The chain is built from TRBV9 and TRBJ2-1; D might be TRBD1 or TRBD2, each matching 5 bases. This CDR3 spans 14 amino acids. V was pared by 1 base and J by 3 bases, with 8 bases between. Germline loops: CDR1 SGDLS, CDR2 YYNGEE. The CDR3 sequence is CASSVMGDYNEQFF. The CDR3 coding sequence is TGTGCCAGCAGCGTAATGGGGGACTACAATGAGCAGTTCTTC.

This clonotype was counted a few times. The J gene is TRBJ1-6, the V gene TRBV2; D is unresolved. Germline CDR1 reads SNHLY; CDR2 reads FYNNEI. The CDR3 length is 15 residues. Trimming pared 0 bases from V and 6 bases from J, leaving 9 bases between. The CDR3 region has the DNA TGTGCCAGCAGTGAAGCGCGCCAGGCTAATTCACCCCTCCACTTT. It specifies CASSEARQANSPLHF.

This clonotype was found once. The V and J genes are TRBV20-1 and TRBJ2-1; 11 bases align to TRBD2. V lost 0 bases, J lost 4 bases, and 14 bases stayed unmatched. This CDR3 is built from 19 residues. Germline assignment: CDR1 DFQATT and CDR2 SNEGSKA (reference sequence). In DNA form, the CDR3 reads TGCAGTGCTAGAGATTCCCTTTTGCTAGCGGGGGGACCATACAATGAGCAGTTCTTC. Protein product: CSARDSLLLAGGPYNEQFF.

This clonotype came up many times. This chain uses TRBV6-1 with TRBJ2-1; 10 bases line up with TRBD1. Germline CDR1 and CDR2: MNHNS and SASEGT. This CDR3 spans 15 amino acids. V dropped 5 bases and J dropped 0; count of bases not matched to a gene: 1. CDR3 protein: CASSRDRGSYNEQFF. The CDR3 nucleotides read TGTGCCAGCAGTCGGGACAGGGGCTCCTACAATGAGCAGTTCTTC.

This clonotype was counted at least ten times. The rearrangement joins TRBV2 to TRBJ2-5, with TRBD1 matching 9 bases. V dropped 3 bases and J dropped 5; count of bases not matched to a gene: 7. Germline assignment: CDR1 SNHLY and CDR2 FYNNEI. The CDR3 is made up of 15 amino acids. The CDR3: CASSDQQGAQETQYF. CDR3 nucleotide sequence: TGTGCCAGCAGTGACCAACAGGGGGCACAGGAGACCCAGTACTTC.